Here is one T cell receptor beta chain with its context. Its cognate antigen is unknown. Per the germline V gene, CDR1 is MNHEY and CDR2 is SMNVEV (reference sequence). Trimming took 7 bases from V and 1 from J; bases not matched to a gene: 7. The CDR3 runs to 15 residues. This sample was taken from a study of T cells after posttransplantation cyclophosphamide. The study's findings and limits: Recipient CMV seropositivity and CMV reactivation strongly tracked TRB clonality. Later blood repertoires were often dominated by clones from the donor CD8+ memory compartment. Skin or GI-infiltrating T cells shared few TRB sequences with blood.

Controls had myeloablative marrow grafts with methotrexate and calcineurin inhibitor, sampled at 1 year. Clones were sequenced by immunoSEQ multiplex PCR, and TCRdb holds only the in-frame ones, with some missing. The table has 15,000 to 20,000 clones, around nine tenths seen once; the top ten hold 3.5%. The chain uses TRBV27 and TRBJ1-5; 7 nucleotides agree with TRBD1. The clonotype was recovered from a male patient aged 50 to 59 who received an allogeneic stem cell transplant from an unrelated donor, was CMV-positive, and had chronic GVHD only. Among the T cells, some may be from the graft donor. The sequencing used PBMCs, collected after an allogeneic stem cell transplant with a calcineurin inhibitor and methotrexate. CDR3 in DNA: TGTGCCAGCAAGACAGGGAATAAGAGCAATCAGCCCCAGCATTTT. The encoded protein is CASKTGNKSNQPQHF.